This TCR beta chain was sequenced in a study of blood T cell repertoires in COVID-19. Study as a whole: The samples span acute and convalescent COVID-19 from the United States, Italy and Spain. T cells, B-cell-depleted T cells, or PBMCs supplied cDNA or gDNA.

TCRdb's table, derived via immunoSEQ multiplex PCR, lists solely in-frame clones and lacks some. This table has over 55,000 clones, 85% appearing once. V lost 4 bases and J lost 0, with 10 bases in between. The CDR3 loop spans 15 amino acids. Germline loops: CDR1 SGDLS, CDR2 YYNGEE. This TCR came from a man aged 45-65 years with acute or convalescent COVID-19. V gene TRBV9 combines with J gene TRBJ2-2, with a tentative D call TRBD1 (6 bases). Sequenced material: peripheral blood. The CDR3 sequence is CASSRGTSNTGELFF. The CDR3 nucleotides read TGTGCCAGCAGCCGTGGGACATCGAACACCGGGGAGCTGTTTTTT.